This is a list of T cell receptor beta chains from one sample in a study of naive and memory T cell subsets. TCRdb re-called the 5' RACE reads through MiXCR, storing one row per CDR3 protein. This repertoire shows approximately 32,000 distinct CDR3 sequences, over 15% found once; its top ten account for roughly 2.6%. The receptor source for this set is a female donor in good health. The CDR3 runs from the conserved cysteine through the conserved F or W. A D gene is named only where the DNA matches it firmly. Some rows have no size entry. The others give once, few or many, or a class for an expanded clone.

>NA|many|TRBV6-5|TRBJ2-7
CASSYIGVQGSYEQYF
TGTGCCAGCAGTTACATCGGGGTACAGGGCTCCTACGAGCAGTACTTC
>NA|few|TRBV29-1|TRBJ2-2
CSVGGEGGTGELFF
TGCAGCGTTGGGGGCGAGGGGGGCACCGGGGAGCTGTTTTTT
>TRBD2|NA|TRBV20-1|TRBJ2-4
CSARVRREHKNIQYF
TGCAGTGCTAGAGTTCGGCGGGAGCACAAAAACATTCAGTACTTC
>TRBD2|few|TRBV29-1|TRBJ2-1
CSVEGGLAGGSYNEQFF
TGCAGCGTTGAAGGGGGACTAGCGGGGGGGTCCTACAATGAGCAGTTCTTC
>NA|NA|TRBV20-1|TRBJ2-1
CSASTIRGGSSYNEQFF
TGCAGTGCTAGTACCATTCGAGGGGGGAGCTCCTACAATGAGCAGTTCTTC
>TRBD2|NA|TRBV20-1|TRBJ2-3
CSARGMGGDTQYF
TGCAGTGCTAGAGGCATGGGGGGGGATACGCAGTATTTT
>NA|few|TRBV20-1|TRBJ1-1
CSARENRDLNEAFF
TGCAGTGCTAGAGAAAACAGGGATCTCAATGAAGCTTTCTTT
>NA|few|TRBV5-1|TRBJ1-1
CASSRIGTPTPNTEAFF
TGCGCCAGCAGCCGTATTGGGACTCCGACACCCAACACTGAAGCTTTCTTT
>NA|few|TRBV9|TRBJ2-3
CASSPDRLWRDTQYF
TGTGCCAGCAGCCCAGACAGACTATGGAGGGATACGCAGTATTTT
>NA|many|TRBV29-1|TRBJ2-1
CSVDGVSEQFF
TGCAGCGTTGATGGAGTCAGTGAGCAGTTCTTC
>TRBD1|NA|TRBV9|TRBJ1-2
CASSPEGARGYTF
TGTGCCAGCAGCCCGGAGGGGGCGCGGGGCTACACCTTC
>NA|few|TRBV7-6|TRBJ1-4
CASSRRDGAKNEKLFF
TGTGCCAGCAGCCGCCGTGACGGGGCGAAGAATGAAAAACTGTTTTTT
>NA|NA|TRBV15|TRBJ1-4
CATSRADSFNEKLFF
TGTGCCACCAGCAGAGCAGACAGCTTTAATGAAAAACTGTTTTTT
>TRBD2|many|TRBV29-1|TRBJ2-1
CSVGGLALYNEQFF
TGCAGCGTGGGGGGACTAGCGCTCTACAATGAGCAGTTCTTC
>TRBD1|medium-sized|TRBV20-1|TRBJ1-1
CSARESGGHTEAFF
TGCAGTGCTAGAGAATCAGGGGGCCACACTGAAGCTTTCTTT
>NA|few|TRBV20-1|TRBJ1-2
CSARYDRVGYGYTF
TGCAGTGCTAGATATGATAGGGTCGGCTATGGCTACACCTTC
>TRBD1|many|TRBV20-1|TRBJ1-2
CSAWDSTNYGDTF
TGCAGTGCTTGGGACAGCACTAACTATGGCGACACCTTC
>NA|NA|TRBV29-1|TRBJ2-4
CSVEISGSKNIQYF
TGCAGCGTCGAAATAAGCGGGTCCAAAAACATTCAGTACTTC
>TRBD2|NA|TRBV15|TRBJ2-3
CATSRDLLAGVTDTQYF
TGTGCCACCAGCAGAGATCTGCTAGCGGGGGTCACGGATACGCAGTATTTT
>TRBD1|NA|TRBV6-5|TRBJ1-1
CASRPQGASTEAFF
TGTGCCAGCAGACCCCAGGGGGCGTCCACTGAAGCTTTCTTT
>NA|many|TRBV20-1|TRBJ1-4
CSVRPGFNEKLFF
TGCAGTGTCAGACCCGGTTTTAATGAAAAACTGTTTTTT
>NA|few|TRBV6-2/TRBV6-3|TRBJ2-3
CASSYSSSAGDTQYF
TGTGCCAGCAGTTACTCCTCTAGCGCGGGAGATACGCAGTATTTT
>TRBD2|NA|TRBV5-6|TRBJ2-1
CASLEAGQYNEQFF
TGTGCCAGCTTAGAAGCGGGGCAATACAATGAGCAGTTCTTC
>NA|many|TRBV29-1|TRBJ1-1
CSVSTAMNTEAFF
TGCAGCGTTTCGACAGCCATGAACACTGAAGCTTTCTTT
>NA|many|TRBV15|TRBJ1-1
CATSTRNRAGTEAFF
TGTGCCACCAGCACCCGTAACAGGGCCGGCACTGAAGCTTTCTTT
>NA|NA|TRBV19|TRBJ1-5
CASSARVSNQPQHF
TGTGCCAGTAGCGCGAGGGTTAGCAATCAGCCCCAGCATTTT
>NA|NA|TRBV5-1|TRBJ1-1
CASSLDVYLGSDTEAFF
TGCGCCAGCAGCTTAGACGTGTATTTGGGTTCGGACACTGAAGCTTTCTTT
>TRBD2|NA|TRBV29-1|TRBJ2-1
CSVEGLAGGNSYNEQFF
TGCAGCGTGGAAGGTCTAGCGGGGGGGAACTCCTACAATGAGCAGTTCTTC
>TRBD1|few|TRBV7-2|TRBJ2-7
CASSLAGTGRSYEQYF
TGTGCCAGCAGCTTAGCTGGGACAGGCCGGAGCTACGAGCAGTACTTC
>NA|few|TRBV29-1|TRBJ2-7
CSVGRTENYEQYF
TGCAGCGTTGGTCGGACGGAGAACTACGAGCAGTACTTC
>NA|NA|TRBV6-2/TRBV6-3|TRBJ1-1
CASSHSSMNTEAFF
TGTGCCAGCAGTCACAGCTCGATGAACACTGAAGCTTTCTTT
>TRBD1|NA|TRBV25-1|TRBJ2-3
CASSEPDRGPLYF
TGTGCCAGCAGTGAACCTGACAGGGGTCCTCTGTATTTT
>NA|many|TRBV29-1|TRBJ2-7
CSVQPGRGYEQYF
TGCAGCGTTCAACCCGGCAGGGGCTACGAGCAGTACTTC
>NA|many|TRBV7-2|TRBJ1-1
CASSFNQAEAFF
TGTGCCAGCAGCTTCAATCAGGCTGAAGCTTTCTTT
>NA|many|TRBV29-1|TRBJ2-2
CSVSGINTGELFF
TGCAGCGTTTCGGGGATCAACACCGGGGAGCTGTTTTTT
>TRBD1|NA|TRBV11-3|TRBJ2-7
CASSLGGTGAYEQYF
TGTGCCAGCAGCTTAGGTGGGACAGGGGCGTACGAGCAGTACTTC
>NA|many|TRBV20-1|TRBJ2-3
CSALIRTLLGGHQDTQYF
TGCAGTGCCCTCATCCGGACCCTTTTGGGGGGGCATCAAGATACGCAGTATTTT
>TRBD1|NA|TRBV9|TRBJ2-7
CASSVAGTGDYEQYF
TGTGCCAGCAGCGTAGCGGGGACAGGGGACTACGAGCAGTACTTC
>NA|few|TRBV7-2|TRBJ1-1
CASSLARWAEAFF
TGTGCCAGCAGCTTAGCGCGATGGGCTGAAGCTTTCTTT
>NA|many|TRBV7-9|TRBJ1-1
CASSPIQSTEAFF
TGTGCCAGCAGCCCCATCCAAAGCACTGAAGCTTTCTTT
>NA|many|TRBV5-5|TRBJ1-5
CASSLAWDTNQPQHF
TGTGCCAGCAGCTTGGCCTGGGACACCAATCAGCCCCAGCATTTT
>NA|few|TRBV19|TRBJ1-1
CASSAVNNLNTEAFF
TGTGCCAGTAGCGCAGTAAACAACTTGAACACTGAAGCTTTCTTT
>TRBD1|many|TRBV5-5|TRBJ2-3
CASSPRQGADTQYF
TGTGCCAGCAGTCCCCGACAGGGGGCAGATACGCAGTATTTT
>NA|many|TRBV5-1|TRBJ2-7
CASSLDEGPEQYF
TGCGCCAGCAGCTTGGACGAGGGTCCCGAGCAGTACTTC
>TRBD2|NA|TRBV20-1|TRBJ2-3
CSAVSGASTDTQYF
TGCAGTGCTGTTAGCGGGGCTAGCACAGATACGCAGTATTTT
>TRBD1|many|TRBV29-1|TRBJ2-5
CSVLVDREETQYF
TGCAGCGTTTTGGTCGACAGGGAAGAGACCCAGTACTTC
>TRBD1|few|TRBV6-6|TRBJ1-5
CASSTGVQPQHF
TGTGCCAGCAGCACAGGGGTTCAGCCCCAGCATTTT
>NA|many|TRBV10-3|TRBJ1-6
CAISDNGEGSPLHF
TGTGCCATCAGTGACAACGGGGAAGGTTCACCCCTCCACTTT
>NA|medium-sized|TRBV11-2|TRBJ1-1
CASSLYPRTVNTEAFF
TGTGCCAGCAGCTTATACCCCAGGACAGTGAACACTGAAGCTTTCTTT
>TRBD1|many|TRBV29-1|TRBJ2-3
CSVGQGPTDTQYF
TGCAGCGTTGGACAGGGCCCCACAGATACGCAGTATTTT
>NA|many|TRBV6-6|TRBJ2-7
CASSYAMGYEQYF
TGTGCCAGCAGTTACGCGATGGGTTACGAGCAGTACTTC
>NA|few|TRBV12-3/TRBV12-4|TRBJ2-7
CASSTLASGASHEQYF
TGTGCCAGCAGTACCCTAGCGTCGGGGGCCTCCCACGAGCAGTACTTC